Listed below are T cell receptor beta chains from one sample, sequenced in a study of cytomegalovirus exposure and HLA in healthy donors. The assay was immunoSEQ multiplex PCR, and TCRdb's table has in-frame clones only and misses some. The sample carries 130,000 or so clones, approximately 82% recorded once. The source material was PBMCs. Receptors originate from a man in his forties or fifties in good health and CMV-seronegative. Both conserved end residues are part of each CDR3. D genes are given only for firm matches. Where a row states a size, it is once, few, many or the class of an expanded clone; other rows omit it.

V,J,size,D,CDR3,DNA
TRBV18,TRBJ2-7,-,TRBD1,CASSLSDRGSYEQYF,TGTGCCAGCTCACTCTCCGACAGGGGCTCCTACGAGCAGTACTTC
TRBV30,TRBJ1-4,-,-,CAWSRGPGEEKLFF,TGTGCCTGGAGTAGGGGACCGGGGGAGGAAAAACTGTTTTTT
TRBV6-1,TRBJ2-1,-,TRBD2,CASRGPSGSNEQFF,TGTGCCAGCAGAGGGCCTAGCGGGAGCAATGAGCAGTTCTTC
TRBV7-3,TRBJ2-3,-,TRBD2,CASSLTSGSNTDTQYF,TGTGCCAGCAGCCTTACTAGCGGGAGCAACACAGATACGCAGTATTTT
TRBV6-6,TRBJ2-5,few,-,CASSQGLQETQYF,TGTGCCAGCAGTCAGGGGCTCCAAGAGACCCAGTACTTC
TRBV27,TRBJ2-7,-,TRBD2,CASSLSGAGGRYEQYF,TGTGCCAGCAGTTTATCAGGAGCGGGAGGGAGGTACGAGCAGTACTTC
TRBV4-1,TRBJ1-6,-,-,CASSQAVGQGSPLHF,TGCGCCAGCAGCCAAGCGGTGGGGCAAGGTTCACCCCTCCACTTT
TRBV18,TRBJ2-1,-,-,CASSPAGWDEQFF,TGTGCCAGCTCACCCGCCGGGTGGGATGAGCAGTTCTTC
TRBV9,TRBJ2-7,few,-,CASSPETVGEQYF,TGTGCCAGCAGCCCGGAGACGGTGGGCGAGCAGTACTTC
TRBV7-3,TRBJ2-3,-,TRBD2,CASSSGGGSADTQYF,TGTGCCAGCAGCTCCGGGGGGGGATCGGCAGATACGCAGTATTTT
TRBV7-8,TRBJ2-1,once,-,CASSLQGRDNEQFF,TGTGCCAGCAGCTTGCAGGGGCGCGATAATGAGCAGTTCTTC
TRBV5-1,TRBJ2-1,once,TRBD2,CASSPGLENEQFF,TGCGCCAGCAGCCCGGGACTAGAGAATGAGCAGTTCTTC
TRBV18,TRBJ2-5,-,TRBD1,CASSPKQGLLETQYF,TGTGCCAGCTCACCCAAACAGGGGCTCTTGGAGACCCAGTACTTC
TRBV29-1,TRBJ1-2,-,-,CSVDGPGGGYTF,TGCAGCGTTGATGGGCCGGGGGGTGGCTACACCTTC
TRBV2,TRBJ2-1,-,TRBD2,CASSDGTILGEQFF,TGTGCCAGCAGCGACGGGACTATATTGGGTGAGCAGTTCTTC
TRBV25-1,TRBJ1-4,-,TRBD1,CASSGDRGTNEKLFF,TGTGCCAGCAGTGGCGACAGGGGAACTAATGAAAAACTGTTTTTT
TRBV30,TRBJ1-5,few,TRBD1,CAWKDRDGQPQHF,TGTGCCTGGAAAGACAGGGACGGTCAGCCCCAGCATTTT
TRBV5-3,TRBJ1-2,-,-,CARSLGPGNWNGYTF,TGTGCCAGAAGCTTGGGTCCCGGGAATTGGAATGGCTACACCTTC
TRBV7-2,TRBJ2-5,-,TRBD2,CASSLALGLAGGLQETQYF,TGTGCCAGCAGCTTGGCATTAGGACTAGCGGGGGGCCTACAAGAGACCCAGTACTTC
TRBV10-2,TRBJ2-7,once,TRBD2,CASSELAGGYEQYF,TGCGCCAGCAGTGAGTTAGCGGGCGGATACGAGCAGTACTTC
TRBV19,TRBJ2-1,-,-,CASSIDVGEQFF,TGTGCCAGTAGTATAGACGTGGGCGAGCAGTTCTTC
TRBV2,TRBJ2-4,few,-,CASSLQGNIQYF,TGTGCCAGCAGTCTACAGGGAAACATTCAGTACTTC
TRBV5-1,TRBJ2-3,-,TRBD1,CASRSGTGDLTDTQYF,TGCGCCAGCAGGTCCGGGACAGGGGACCTCACAGATACGCAGTATTTT
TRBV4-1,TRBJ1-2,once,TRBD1,CASSQEPQGAGGYTF,TGCGCCAGCAGCCAAGAACCTCAGGGGGCGGGCGGCTACACCTTC
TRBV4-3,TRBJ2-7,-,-,CASSQDREGSYEQYF,TGCGCCAGCAGCCAAGATCGGGAAGGTTCCTACGAGCAGTACTTC
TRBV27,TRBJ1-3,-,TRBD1,CASSFTGEVSGNTIYF,TGTGCCAGCAGTTTCACAGGGGAAGTATCTGGAAACACCATATATTTT
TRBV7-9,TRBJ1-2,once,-,CASSRSINYGYTF,TGTGCCAGCAGCCGGTCAATTAACTATGGCTACACCTTC
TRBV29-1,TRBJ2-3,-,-,CSGTGPGGPTDTQYF,TGCAGCGGAACGGGGCCAGGGGGGCCAACAGATACGCAGTATTTT
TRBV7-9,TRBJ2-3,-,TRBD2,CASSRGTSGSTQYF,TGTGCCAGCAGTCGCGGGACTAGCGGGTCTACGCAGTATTTT
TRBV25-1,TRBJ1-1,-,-,CASSDSGQISEAFF,TGTGCCAGCAGTGACAGCGGACAGATCTCTGAAGCTTTCTTT
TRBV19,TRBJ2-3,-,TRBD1,CASSTGGGTDTQYF,TGTGCCAGTAGTACAGGGGGCGGCACAGATACGCAGTATTTT
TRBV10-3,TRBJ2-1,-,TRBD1,CAIGGQGDNEQFF,TGTGCCATCGGGGGACAGGGGGACAATGAGCAGTTCTTC
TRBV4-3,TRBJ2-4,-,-,CASSQVAGSVQYF,TGCGCCAGCAGCCAAGTGGCGGGATCCGTTCAGTACTTC
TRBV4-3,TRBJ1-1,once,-,CASSQDGGKAFF,TGCGCCAGCAGCCAAGATGGGGGGAAAGCTTTCTTT
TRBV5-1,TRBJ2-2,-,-,CASTAALDTGELFF,TGCGCCAGCACCGCCGCGCTAGACACCGGGGAGCTGTTTTTT
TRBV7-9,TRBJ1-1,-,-,CASSLLPRPAFF,TGTGCCAGCAGCCTACTACCAAGGCCAGCTTTCTTT
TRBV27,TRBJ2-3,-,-,CASSLGETDTQYF,TGTGCCAGCAGTTTAGGGGAGACAGATACGCAGTATTTT
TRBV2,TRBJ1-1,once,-,CASSERSNVVNTEAFF,TGTGCCAGCAGTGAACGGTCCAACGTGGTGAACACTGAAGCTTTCTTT
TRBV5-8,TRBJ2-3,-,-,CASSSQPGGHTDTQYF,TGTGCCAGCAGCTCTCAGCCGGGCGGGCACACAGATACGCAGTATTTT
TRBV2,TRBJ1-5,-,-,CASSKQGSQPQHF,TGTGCCAGCAGTAAACAGGGAAGTCAGCCCCAGCATTTT
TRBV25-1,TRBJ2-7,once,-,CASSDRLGYEQYF,TGTGCCAGCAGTGACCGACTAGGGTACGAGCAGTACTTC
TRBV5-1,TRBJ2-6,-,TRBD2,CASSPGGAQGANVLTF,TGCGCCAGCAGCCCGGGGGGGGCGCAAGGGGCCAACGTCCTGACTTTC
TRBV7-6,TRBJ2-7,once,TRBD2,CASSFGTSSYEQYF,TGTGCCAGCAGCTTCGGGACTAGTTCCTACGAGCAGTACTTC
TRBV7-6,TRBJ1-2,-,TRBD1,CASSPGQGEGYGYTF,TGTGCCAGCAGCCCGGGACAGGGCGAGGGCTATGGCTACACCTTC
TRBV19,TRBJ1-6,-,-,CASSTSDRFISPLHF,TGTGCCAGTAGTACTTCAGACAGATTTATATCACCCCTCCACTTT
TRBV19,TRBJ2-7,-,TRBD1,CASSLSGTGVNEQYF,TGTGCCAGTAGTCTCTCCGGGACAGGGGTCAACGAGCAGTACTTC
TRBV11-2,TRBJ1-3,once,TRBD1,CASSWTGEYTIYF,TGTGCCAGCAGCTGGACAGGGGAGTACACCATATATTTT
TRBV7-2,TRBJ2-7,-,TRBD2,CASSRNPQTSGSNYEQYF,TGTGCCAGCAGCCGGAACCCCCAAACTAGCGGGAGTAACTACGAGCAGTACTTC
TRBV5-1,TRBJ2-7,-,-,CASSLGQSSYEQYF,TGCGCCAGCAGCTTGGGGCAAAGCTCCTACGAGCAGTACTTC
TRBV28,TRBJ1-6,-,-,CASSLFAGNSPLHF,TGTGCCAGCAGTTTATTCGCAGGGAATTCACCCCTCCACTTT
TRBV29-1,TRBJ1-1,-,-,CSVEQGNTEAFF,TGCAGCGTTGAACAGGGGAACACTGAAGCTTTCTTT
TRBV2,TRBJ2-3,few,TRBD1,CASSSGTGTDTQYF,TGTGCCAGCAGTTCCGGGACAGGGACAGATACGCAGTATTTT
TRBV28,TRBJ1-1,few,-,CASEGGGSNTEAFF,TGTGCCAGCGAAGGGGGGGGATCGAACACTGAAGCTTTCTTT